This note documents a single T cell receptor (beta chain) sequence. Antigen unknown. The record originates from a study of cytomegalovirus exposure and HLA in healthy donors. Study-wide background: Early release data held around 80 million unique TCRs from HLA-typed donors. Regarding the study as a whole: The authors later linked a missense DCLRE1C variant to TCR beta V- and J-gene trimming.

Vbeta (60) and Jbeta (13) primers were used in the PCR. TCRdb's table, derived via immunoSEQ multiplex PCR, lists solely in-frame clones and lacks some. The table has hundreds of thousands of clones, 70% to 90% seen once. The clonotype originates from a woman aged 18-29 years in good health and CMV-seronegative. Sequencing used PBMCs.

The CDR3 sequence: CASSLEDRYYGYTF. The CDR3 nucleotides read TGTGCCAGCTCCCTCGAAGACAGGTACTATGGCTACACCTTC. The chain employs TRBV18 and TRBJ1-2; weak D call: TRBD1 (6 bases). The CDR3 length is 14 residues. CDR1 is KGHSH, CDR2 LQKENI, per germline. V was pared by 6 bases and J by 3 bases, with 14 bases between.